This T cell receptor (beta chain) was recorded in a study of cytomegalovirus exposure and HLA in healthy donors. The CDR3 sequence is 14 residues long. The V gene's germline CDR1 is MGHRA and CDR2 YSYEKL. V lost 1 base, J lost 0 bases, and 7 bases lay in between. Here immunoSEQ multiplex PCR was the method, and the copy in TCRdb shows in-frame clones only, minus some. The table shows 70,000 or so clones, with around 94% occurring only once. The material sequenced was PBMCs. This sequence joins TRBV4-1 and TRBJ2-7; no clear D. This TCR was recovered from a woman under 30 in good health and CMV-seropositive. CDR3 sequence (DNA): TGCGCCAGCAGCCAAGCACAGAACTCCTACGAGCAGTACTTC. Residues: CASSQAQNSYEQYF.